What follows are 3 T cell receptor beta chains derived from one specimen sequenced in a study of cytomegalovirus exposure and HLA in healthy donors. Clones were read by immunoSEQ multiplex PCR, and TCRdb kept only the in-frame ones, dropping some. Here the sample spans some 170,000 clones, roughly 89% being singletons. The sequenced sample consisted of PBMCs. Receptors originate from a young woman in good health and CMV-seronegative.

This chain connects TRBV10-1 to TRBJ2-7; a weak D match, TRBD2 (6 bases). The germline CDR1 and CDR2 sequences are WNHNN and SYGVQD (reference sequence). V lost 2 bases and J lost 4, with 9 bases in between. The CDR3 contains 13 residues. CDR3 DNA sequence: TGCGCCAGCAGTGAGGCAGGGAGGTACGAGCAGTACTTC. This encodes CASSEAGRYEQYF.

CDR3 DNA: TGTGCCAGCAGCTCGCTATCCCCGGGGAAAACCTACAATGAGCAGTTCTTC. It specifies CASSSLSPGKTYNEQFF. The J gene is TRBJ2-1, the V gene TRBV7-9, with TRBD2 as a possible D gene (5 bases). V lost 4 bases and J 2 bases, leaving 18 bases between the germline ends. The germline CDR1 and CDR2 sequences are SEHNR and FQNEAQ (reference sequence). The CDR3 runs to 17 residues.

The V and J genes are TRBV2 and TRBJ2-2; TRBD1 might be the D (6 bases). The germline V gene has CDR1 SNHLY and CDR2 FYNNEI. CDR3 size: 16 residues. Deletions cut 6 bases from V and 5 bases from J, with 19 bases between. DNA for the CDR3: TGTGCCAGCAGGCCCAGGGGTTTGTGGGATACCGGGGAGCTGTTTTTT. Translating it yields CASRPRGLWDTGELFF.